This T cell receptor (beta chain) is drawn from a study of blood T cell repertoires in COVID-19 (dated by TCRdb to about 2020). As for the study more broadly: Collaborator samples came from the United States, Italy and Spain and covered acute and convalescent phases of COVID-19. The prospective study material was composed of cDNA or gDNA derived from T cells, B-cell-depleted T cells, or PBMCs. Subjects who had been exposed to COVID-19, were actively infected with it, or had recovered from it provided the deeply sampled blood TCRbeta repertoires that made up the dataset. The repertoires were made available in a free public database intended to serve as a resource for research on the immune response to SARS-CoV-2. Samples were obtained from the ongoing ImmuneRACE study (first 160 participants) and from about 1,300 subjects provided by 6 global collaborators. Nearly every sample came with metadata listing a de-identified subject ID, COVID-19 status, age in years and sex. HLA class I and class II types, where available, came from metadata supplied by the sample provider rather than from assay-based typing.

Paper-wide results and their limitations: How much clinical and demographic metadata was included differed by source and by participant, and the metadata was provided uncurated.

V and J are truncated by 6 bases and 0 bases respectively, leaving an intervening sequence of 12 bases. Based on the germline V gene, the CDR1 and CDR2 sequences are ENHRY and SYGVKD. The CDR3, cysteine through phenylalanine, is 15 amino acids long. Only the CDR3 DNA is retained, 45 bases long and in frame from the first base. Each collaborating institution followed its own protocols to collect whole blood in K2EDTA tubes. For TCRbeta analysis, collaborators shipped samples as frozen whole blood, isolated PBMCs, or DNA extracted from either of those sample types. TCRbeta CDR3 regions were amplified from genomic DNA using the immunoSEQ Assay, a bias-controlled multiplex PCR. Processing in the source paper ran as follows. The number of nucleated cells in each sample was estimated by amplification of reference gene primers within the assay. To quantify the absolute abundance of each unique TCRbeta CDR3 rearrangement, sequence reads were collapsed and filtered. For each sample, productive Simpson clonality was calculated as the square root of Simpson's diversity index over productive rearrangements. This immuneACCESS table, as held by TCRdb, lists in-frame sequences with V and J called but not all clones. Of the missing ones, under half trace to an unresolved V gene in checked studies; the others have no known cause. V and J calls and clone size follow that table, whereas D and trimming were derived from the DNA. This sample comprises about 290,000 clones, about 89% of them detected only once. The top ten hold approximately 4.6% of the sample.

A note on this clone: It lacks a known antigen. Per-base quality was not reported, and no clone a single base away is much larger than it.

Sequenced: peripheral blood. This sequence uses TRBV10-3 and TRBJ1-3; the D gene identity is not certain. This sequence originates from a man aged 35-49 years with acute or convalescent COVID-19. DNA sequence: TGTGCCATCAGCCCCCCGCGGGACTCTGGAAACACCATATATTTT. It is translated as CAISPPRDSGNTIYF.